A selection of T cell receptor beta chains follows, all from one sample in a study of blood T cell repertoires in COVID-19. Here immunoSEQ multiplex PCR was the method, and the copy in TCRdb shows in-frame clones only, minus some. This table has fewer than 350,000 clones, 86% appearing once. The sample consisted of peripheral blood. Receptors were obtained from a woman in her twenties or thirties with COVID-19, enrolled during active disease. Each CDR3 is given with its conserved first and last residue. A D gene is named only where the DNA matches it firmly. Size is stated for part of the rows, as once, few or many counts, or as a class when the clone is expanded.

J | D | size | V | length | DNA | CDR3
TRBJ1-6 | TRBD1 | NA | TRBV5-4 | 14 | TGTGCCAGCAGCTTCGGAGGGGGCGGTTCACCCCTCCACTTT | CASSFGGGGSPLHF
TRBJ1-2 | NA | NA | TRBV19 | 15 | TGTGCCAGTAGTATAGGTTCAGGCCGGGGGGAAGGCTACACCTTC | CASSIGSGRGEGYTF
TRBJ1-3 | TRBD1 | NA | TRBV18 | 18 | TGTGCCAGCTCACCCGAAATCCCCGGCGACAGGGGTGGAAACACCATATATTTT | CASSPEIPGDRGGNTIYF
TRBJ2-3 | NA | once | TRBV6-2/TRBV6-3 | 15 | TGTGCCAGCAGTTACGGCCCGTACTACACAGATACGCAGTATTTT | CASSYGPYYTDTQYF
TRBJ1-5 | TRBD1 | NA | TRBV19 | 14 | TGTGCCAGTAGGGGACAGGGGAGGGGTCAGCCCCAGCATTTT | CASRGQGRGQPQHF
TRBJ2-2 | TRBD2 | NA | TRBV29-1 | 14 | TGCAGCGTGCAGGCGGGGGGAACGGGCGGGGAGCTGTTTTTT | CSVQAGGTGGELFF
TRBJ1-2 | TRBD1 | NA | TRBV5-4 | 16 | TGTGCCAGCAGCTCCAGGAACGAAAGGGGGCTGGGAGGCTACACCTTC | CASSSRNERGLGGYTF
TRBJ1-1 | NA | once | TRBV5-1 | 13 | TGCGCCAGCAGCAGGACACTAAACACTGAAGCTTTCTTT | CASSRTLNTEAFF
TRBJ2-1 | TRBD2 | NA | TRBV7-2 | 16 | TGTGCCAGCAGCCGCCTAGCGGGGAGTACCGCCAATGAGCAGTTCTTC | CASSRLAGSTANEQFF
TRBJ2-1 | NA | NA | TRBV7-9 | 13 | TGTGCCAGCAGCTTTACGGGGTGGGATGAGCAGTTCTTC | CASSFTGWDEQFF
TRBJ1-6 | TRBD1 | few | TRBV4-2 | 16 | TGTGCCAGCACACGGGGGACAGGGGCTAATAATTCACCCCTCCACTTT | CASTRGTGANNSPLHF
TRBJ2-2 | NA | NA | TRBV27 | 14 | TGTGCCAGCAGTCCCCTCCTAAACACCGGGGAGCTGTTTTTT | CASSPLLNTGELFF
TRBJ1-2 | NA | few | TRBV23-1 | 15 | TGCGCCAGCCTCCGAGGAAGCTTAGCTAACTATGGCTACACCTTC | CASLRGSLANYGYTF
TRBJ2-3 | TRBD2 | NA | TRBV19 | 16 | TGTGCCAGTAGTATCGCTCCTAGCGGGGGGCTATATACGCAGTATTTT | CASSIAPSGGLYTQYF
TRBJ2-1 | NA | NA | TRBV21-1 | 13 | TGTGCCAGCAGCAAAGATCCTCACAATGAGCAGTTCTTC | CASSKDPHNEQFF
TRBJ2-7 | NA | NA | TRBV5-4 | 16 | TGTGCCAGCAGCCCCTACAGTCCCTCCGCTTCCTACGAGCAGTACTTC | CASSPYSPSASYEQYF
TRBJ2-3 | NA | NA | TRBV29-1 | 12 | TGCAGCGTGAGGACATTAGGAGATACGCAGTATTTT | CSVRTLGDTQYF
TRBJ2-7 | NA | NA | TRBV28 | 15 | TGTGCCAGCAGTTTGTACCCCTCCTCGGTTGTCGAGCAGTACTTC | CASSLYPSSVVEQYF
TRBJ2-1 | NA | NA | TRBV2 | 15 | TGTGCCAGCAGTGAGTGGGGAACGGGGAACAATGAGCAGTTCTTC | CASSEWGTGNNEQFF
TRBJ2-2 | TRBD1 | NA | TRBV5-5 | 20 | TGTGCCAGCAGCGGCGAAGGACCGGGACAGGGATTGAGTAACACCGGGGAGCTGTTTTTT | CASSGEGPGQGLSNTGELFF
TRBJ1-1 | TRBD1 | NA | TRBV7-9 | 13 | TGTGCCAGCCGACAGGGAAAGGTGACTGAAGCTTTCTTT | CASRQGKVTEAFF
TRBJ2-2 | NA | NA | TRBV4-1 | 14 | TGCGCCAGCAGCCAGGGGGCCAGAGTCGGGGAGCTGTTTTTT | CASSQGARVGELFF
TRBJ1-5 | NA | once | TRBV29-1 | 13 | TGCAGCGTTCGCGGGGGAGGCAATCAGCCCCAGCATTTT | CSVRGGGNQPQHF
TRBJ1-2 | TRBD1 | NA | TRBV27 | 15 | TGTGCCAGCAGTTTATCAAGAGGGGGCGCAAGTGGCTACACCTTC | CASSLSRGGASGYTF
TRBJ2-7 | NA | NA | TRBV29-1 | 14 | TGCAGCGTTGAAGGGGGGGACGCCACCTACGAGCAGTACTTC | CSVEGGDATYEQYF
TRBJ2-5 | NA | NA | TRBV27 | 15 | TGTGCCAGCAGTTTGGGCGCGTACACCCAAGAGACCCAGTACTTC | CASSLGAYTQETQYF
TRBJ2-1 | TRBD1 | few | TRBV5-4 | 15 | TGTGCCAGCAGCTTGGGACAGGGAAGAAACAATGAGCAGTTCTTC | CASSLGQGRNNEQFF
TRBJ2-7 | NA | NA | TRBV28 | 13 | TGTGCCAGCAGTCCGAATTCGGACAGAGCTAAGTACTTC | CASSPNSDRAKYF
TRBJ2-7 | NA | NA | TRBV7-9 | 13 | TGTGCCAGCACTCTCGGAGATTCCTACGAGCAGTACTTC | CASTLGDSYEQYF
TRBJ1-5 | NA | NA | TRBV24-1 | 12 | TGTGCCACCAGTGCAGGAAGCCAGCCCCAGCATTTT | CATSAGSQPQHF
TRBJ2-3 | TRBD2 | NA | TRBV6-6 | 18 | TGTGCCAGCAGTCCTTTACTACCGGGACTAGCACGAGGTGATACGCAGTATTTT | CASSPLLPGLARGDTQYF
TRBJ2-3 | NA | NA | TRBV6-5 | 14 | TGTGCCAGCACCCCAGGGGCTAGCACAGATACGCAGTATTTT | CASTPGASTDTQYF
TRBJ2-2 | TRBD1 | few | TRBV5-6 | 16 | TGTGCCAGCAGCTTGCGTTTAACAGGGGACACCGGGGAGCTGTTTTTT | CASSLRLTGDTGELFF